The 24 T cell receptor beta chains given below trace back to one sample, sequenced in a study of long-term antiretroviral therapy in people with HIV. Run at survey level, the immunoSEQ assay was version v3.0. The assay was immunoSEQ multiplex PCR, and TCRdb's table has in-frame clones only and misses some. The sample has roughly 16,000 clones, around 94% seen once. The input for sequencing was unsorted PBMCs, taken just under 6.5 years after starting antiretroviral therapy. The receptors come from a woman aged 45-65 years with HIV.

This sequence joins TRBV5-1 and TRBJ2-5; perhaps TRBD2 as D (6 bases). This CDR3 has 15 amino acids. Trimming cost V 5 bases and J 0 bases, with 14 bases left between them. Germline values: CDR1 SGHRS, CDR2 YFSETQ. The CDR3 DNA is TGCGCCAGCAGGCGGGGCGGGGCCGACCAAGAGACCCAGTACTTC. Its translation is CASRRGGADQETQYF.

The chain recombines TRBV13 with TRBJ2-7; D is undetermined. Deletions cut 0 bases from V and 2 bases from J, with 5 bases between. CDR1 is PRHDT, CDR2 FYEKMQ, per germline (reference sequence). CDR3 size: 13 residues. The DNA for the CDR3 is TGTGCCAGCAGCTTAGGGGCCACCTACGAGCAGTACTTC. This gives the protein CASSLGATYEQYF.

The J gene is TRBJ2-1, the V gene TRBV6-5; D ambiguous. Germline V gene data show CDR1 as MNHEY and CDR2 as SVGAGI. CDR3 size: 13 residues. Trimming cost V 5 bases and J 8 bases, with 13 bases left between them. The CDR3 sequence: CASSLRWLDEQFF. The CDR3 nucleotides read TGTGCCAGCAGTCTGAGGTGGCTGGATGAGCAGTTCTTC.

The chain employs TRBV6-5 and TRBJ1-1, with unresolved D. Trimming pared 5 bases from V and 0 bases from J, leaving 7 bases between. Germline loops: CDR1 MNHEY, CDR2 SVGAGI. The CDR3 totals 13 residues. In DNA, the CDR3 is TGTGCCAGCAGTCGGACGGTGAACACTGAAGCTTTCTTT. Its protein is CASSRTVNTEAFF.

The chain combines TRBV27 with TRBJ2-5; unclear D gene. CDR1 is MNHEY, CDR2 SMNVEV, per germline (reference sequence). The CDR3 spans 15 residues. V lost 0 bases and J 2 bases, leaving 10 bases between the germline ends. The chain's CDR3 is CASSLSPGRQETQYF. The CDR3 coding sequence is TGTGCCAGCAGTTTATCTCCGGGCCGACAAGAGACCCAGTACTTC.

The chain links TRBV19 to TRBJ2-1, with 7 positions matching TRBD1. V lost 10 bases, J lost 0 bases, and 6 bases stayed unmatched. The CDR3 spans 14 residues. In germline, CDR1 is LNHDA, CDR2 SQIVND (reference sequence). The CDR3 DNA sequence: TGTGCCACCAGACAGGGCGGCTCCTACAATGAGCAGTTCTTC. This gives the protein CATRQGGSYNEQFF.

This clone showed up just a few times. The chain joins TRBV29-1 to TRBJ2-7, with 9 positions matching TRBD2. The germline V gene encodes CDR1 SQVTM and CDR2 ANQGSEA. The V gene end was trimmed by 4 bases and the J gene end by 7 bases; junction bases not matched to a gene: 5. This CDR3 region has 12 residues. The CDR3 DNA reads TGCAGCGTTGGACTAGCGGTGAGGGAGCAGTACTTC. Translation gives CSVGLAVREQYF.

CDR3 sequence (DNA): TGTGCCAGCAGCCTCGGGGACCGGGGTGAAAAACTGTTTTTT. Protein sequence: CASSLGDRGEKLFF. The chain carries TRBV7-9 and TRBJ1-4, with D perhaps matching TRBD1 (5 bases). CDR1 and CDR2 (germline): SEHNR, FQNEAQ (reference sequence). Trimming shortened V by 5 bases and J by 7 bases, and 14 bases separated the two germline ends. The CDR3 consists of 14 residues. Supplemented by reference TRBV7-9 and TRBJ1-4, the full variable domain reads DTGVSQNPRHKITKRGQNVTFRCDPISEHNRLYWYRQTLGQGPEFLTYFQNEAQLEKSRLLSDRFSAERPKGSFSTLEIQRTEQGDSAMYLCASSLGDRGEKLFFGSGTQLSVL.

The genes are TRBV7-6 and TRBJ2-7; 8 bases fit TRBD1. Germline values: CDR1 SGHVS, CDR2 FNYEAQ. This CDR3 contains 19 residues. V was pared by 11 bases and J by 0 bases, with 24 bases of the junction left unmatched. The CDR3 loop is CAGTSRIFTGTGDSYEQYF. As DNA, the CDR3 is TGTGCCGGAACGAGCAGGATTTTCACCGGGACAGGAGACTCCTACGAGCAGTACTTC.

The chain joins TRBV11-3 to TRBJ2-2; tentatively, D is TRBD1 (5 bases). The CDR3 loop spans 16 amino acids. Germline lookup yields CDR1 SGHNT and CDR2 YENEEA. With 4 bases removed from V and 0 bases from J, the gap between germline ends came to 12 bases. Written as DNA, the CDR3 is TGTGCCAGCAGCTCAGGGATGCCCGCGAACACCGGGGAGCTGTTTTTT. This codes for CASSSGMPANTGELFF.

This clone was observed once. This CDR3 is CASSLVAGSGNEQFF. CDR3 nucleotide sequence: TGTGCCAGCAGCTTAGTAGCGGGATCTGGCAATGAGCAGTTCTTC. The chain uses TRBV7-2 and TRBJ2-1, with 8 bases fitting TRBD2. The junction had 5 bases not matched to a gene; V was cut back by 1 base and J by 6 bases. The V gene's germline CDR1 is SGHTA and CDR2 FQGNSA. The length of the CDR3 is 15 residues.

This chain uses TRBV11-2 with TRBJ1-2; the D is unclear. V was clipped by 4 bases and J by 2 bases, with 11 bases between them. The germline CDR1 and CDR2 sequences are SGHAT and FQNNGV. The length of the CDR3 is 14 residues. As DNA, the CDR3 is TGTGCCAGCAGCTATCCTACACTGAACTATGGCTACACCTTC. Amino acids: CASSYPTLNYGYTF. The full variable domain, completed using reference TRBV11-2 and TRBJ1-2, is EAGVAQSPRYKIIEKRQSVAFWCNPISGHATLYWYQQILGQGPKLLIQFQNNGVVDDSQLPKDRFSAERLKGVDSTLKIQPAKLEDSAVYLCASSYPTLNYGYTFGSGTRLTVV.

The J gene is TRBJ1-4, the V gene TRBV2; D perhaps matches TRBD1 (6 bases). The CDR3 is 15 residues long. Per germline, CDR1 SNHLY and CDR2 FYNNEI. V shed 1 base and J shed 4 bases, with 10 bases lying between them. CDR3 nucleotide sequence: TGTGCCAGCAGTGAAGTGACAGGCCTTAATGAAAAACTGTTTTTT. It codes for CASSEVTGLNEKLFF.

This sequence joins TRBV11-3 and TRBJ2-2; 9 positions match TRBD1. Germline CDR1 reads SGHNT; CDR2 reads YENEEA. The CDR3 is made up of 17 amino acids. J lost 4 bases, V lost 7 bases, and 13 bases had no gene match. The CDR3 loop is CASTVDPGTGTTGELFF. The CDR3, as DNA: TGTGCCAGCACCGTAGACCCGGGGACAGGGACCACCGGGGAGCTGTTTTTT.

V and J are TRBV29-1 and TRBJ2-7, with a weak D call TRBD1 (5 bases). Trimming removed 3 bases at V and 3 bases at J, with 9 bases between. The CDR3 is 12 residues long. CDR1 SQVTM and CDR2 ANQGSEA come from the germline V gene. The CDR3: CSVEAGRYEQYF. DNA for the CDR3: TGCAGCGTTGAGGCAGGGCGCTACGAGCAGTACTTC.

The DNA of the CDR3 is TGCGCCAGCAGCGGTCTAGCGGGAGGCACCACCGGGGAGCTGTTTTTT. Protein: CASSGLAGGTTGELFF. The chain recombines TRBV5-1 with TRBJ2-2; 11 bases align to TRBD2. CDR1 and CDR2 from the germline V gene are SGHRS and YFSETQ. The length of the CDR3 is 16 residues. V shed 4 bases and J 4 bases; nucleotides not matched to a gene: 6.

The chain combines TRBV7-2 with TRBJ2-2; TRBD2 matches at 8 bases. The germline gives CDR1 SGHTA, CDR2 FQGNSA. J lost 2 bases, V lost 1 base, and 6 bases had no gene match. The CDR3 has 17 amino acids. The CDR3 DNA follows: TGTGCCAGCAGCTTAGGCCGGACTAGCAGAAACACCGGGGAGCTGTTTTTT. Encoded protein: CASSLGRTSRNTGELFF.

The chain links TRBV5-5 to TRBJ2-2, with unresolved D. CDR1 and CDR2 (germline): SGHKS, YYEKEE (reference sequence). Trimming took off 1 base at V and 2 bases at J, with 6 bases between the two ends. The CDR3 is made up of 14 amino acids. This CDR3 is CASSLPGNTGELFF. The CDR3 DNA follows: TGTGCCAGCAGCTTGCCAGGAAACACCGGGGAGCTGTTTTTT.

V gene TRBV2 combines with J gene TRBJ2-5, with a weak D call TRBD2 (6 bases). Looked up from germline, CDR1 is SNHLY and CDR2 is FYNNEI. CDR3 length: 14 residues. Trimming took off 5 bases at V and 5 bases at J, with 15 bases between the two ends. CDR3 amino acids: CASSPGLLVETQYF. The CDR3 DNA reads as TGTGCCAGCAGTCCGGGACTCCTTGTGGAGACCCAGTACTTC.

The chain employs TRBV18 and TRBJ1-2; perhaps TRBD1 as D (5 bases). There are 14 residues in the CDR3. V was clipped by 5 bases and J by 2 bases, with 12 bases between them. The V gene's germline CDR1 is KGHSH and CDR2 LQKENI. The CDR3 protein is CASSGDFWNYGYTF. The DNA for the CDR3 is TGTGCCAGCTCAGGGGACTTTTGGAACTATGGCTACACCTTC.

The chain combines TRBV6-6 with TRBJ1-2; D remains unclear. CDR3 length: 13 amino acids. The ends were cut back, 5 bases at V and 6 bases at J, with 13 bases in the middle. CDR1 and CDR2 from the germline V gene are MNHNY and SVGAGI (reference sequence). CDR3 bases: TGTGCCAGCAGTATCCAGGAAGGCGATGGCTACACCTTC. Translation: CASSIQEGDGYTF.

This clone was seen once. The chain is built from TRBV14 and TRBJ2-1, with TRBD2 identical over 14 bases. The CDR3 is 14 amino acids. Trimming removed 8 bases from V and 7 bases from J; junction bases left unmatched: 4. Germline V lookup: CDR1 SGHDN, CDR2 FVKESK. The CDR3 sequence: CASRLAGGPNEQFF. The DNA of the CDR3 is TGTGCCAGCCGACTAGCGGGAGGGCCGAATGAGCAGTTCTTC.

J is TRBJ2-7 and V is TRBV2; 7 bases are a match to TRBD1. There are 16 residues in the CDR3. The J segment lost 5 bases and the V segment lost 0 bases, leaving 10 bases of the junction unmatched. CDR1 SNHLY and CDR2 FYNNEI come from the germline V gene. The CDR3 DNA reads TGTGCCAGCAGTGAAGCCTATTCCGGGACAGTCAACGAGCAGTACTTC. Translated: CASSEAYSGTVNEQYF.

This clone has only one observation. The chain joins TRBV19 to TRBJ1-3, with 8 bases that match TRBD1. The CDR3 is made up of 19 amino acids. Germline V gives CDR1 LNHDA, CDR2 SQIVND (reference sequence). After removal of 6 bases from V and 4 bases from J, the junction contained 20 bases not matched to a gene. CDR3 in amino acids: CASRSRDRRFWSEGNTIYF. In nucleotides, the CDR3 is TGTGCCAGTAGATCCCGGGACAGGAGGTTTTGGAGCGAGGGAAACACCATATATTTT. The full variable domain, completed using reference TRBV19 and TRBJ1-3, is DGGITQSPKYLFRKEGQNVTLSCEQNLNHDAMYWYRQDPGQGLRLIYYSQIVNDFQKGDIAEGYSVSREKKESFPLTVTSAQKNPTAFYLCASRSRDRRFWSEGNTIYFGEGSWLTVV.